This is a list of T cell receptor beta chains from one sample in a study of shared clonotypes between healthy human individuals. Repertoires were generated with immunoSEQ multiplex PCR, while TCRdb's copy carries only in-frame clones and drops some. The repertoire holds millions of clones, with about 95% as singletons. Sample: naive CD4+ T cells sorted from blood. The receptors come from a man aged 18 to 30 in good health. Both conserved end residues are part of each CDR3. A D gene is named only where the DNA matches it firmly. Clone size, where shown, is once, few, many, or a class for clones that have expanded.

>-|TRBV6-1|TRBJ1-5|-
CATTATTSNQPQHF
TGTGCCACTACAGCGACAACTAGCAATCAGCCCCAGCATTTT
>-|TRBV2|TRBJ1-2|-
CASSEAVADYGYTF
TGTGCCAGCAGTGAAGCGGTGGCAGACTATGGCTACACCTTC
>TRBD2|TRBV11-2|TRBJ2-2|-
CASSRGTINTGELFF
TGTGCCAGCAGTCGCGGGACTATTAACACCGGGGAGCTGTTTTTT
>-|TRBV2|TRBJ2-3|-
CASRPGSTDTQYF
TGTGCCAGCCGTCCAGGAAGTACAGATACGCAGTATTTT
>-|TRBV10-3|TRBJ1-5|once
CAISDHELGNQPQHF
TGTGCCATCAGTGATCATGAGTTGGGCAATCAGCCCCAGCATTTT
>-|TRBV12-5|TRBJ1-5|-
CASGLDRRDNNQPQHF
TGTGCTAGTGGTTTGGACCGCCGGGACAACAATCAGCCCCAGCATTTT
>-|TRBV5-4|TRBJ2-3|-
CASSLAGAGDTQYF
TGTGCCAGCAGCTTGGCGGGGGCCGGTGATACGCAGTATTTT
>-|TRBV15|TRBJ2-7|-
CATSRDPPPDTGYEQYF
TGTGCCACCAGCAGAGATCCCCCCCCGGATACGGGATACGAGCAGTACTTC
>-|TRBV4-3|TRBJ2-7|-
CASSQDREGSEQYF
TGCGCCAGCAGCCAAGATAGAGAAGGGAGCGAGCAGTACTTC
>-|TRBV4-3|TRBJ1-2|-
CASSQEAGYGYTF
TGCGCCAGCAGCCAAGAGGCGGGCTATGGCTACACCTTC
>TRBD1|TRBV7-9|TRBJ1-2|-
CASSGIGTGGVDGGYTF
TGTGCCAGCAGCGGGATTGGGACAGGGGGAGTAGACGGTGGCTACACCTTC
>TRBD1|TRBV7-9|TRBJ2-1|-
CASTFAGGNYNEQFF
TGTGCCAGCACCTTTGCAGGGGGTAACTACAATGAGCAGTTCTTC
>-|TRBV5-4|TRBJ1-5|-
CASSLGGYSNQPQHF
TGTGCCAGCAGCTTGGGAGGGTACAGCAATCAGCCCCAGCATTTT
>-|TRBV6-5|TRBJ1-4|-
CASSYAGRKNEKLFF
TGTGCCAGCAGTTACGCGGGACGGAAAAATGAAAAACTGTTTTTT
>-|TRBV23-1|TRBJ1-2|-
CASSQTVGRIHYGYTF
TGCGCCAGCAGTCAAACCGTGGGGCGGATACACTATGGCTACACCTTC
>-|TRBV5-3|TRBJ2-2|-
CARSGTGELFF
TGTGCCAGAAGCGGGACAGGGGAGCTGTTTTTT
>-|TRBV9|TRBJ2-2|-
CASSIHLANTGELFF
TGTGCCAGCAGCATTCATCTCGCGAACACCGGGGAGCTGTTTTTT
>-|TRBV6-5|TRBJ2-3|-
CASSSGRLTDTQYF
TGTGCCAGCAGTTCTGGGCGGCTCACAGATACGCAGTATTTT
>-|TRBV6-6|TRBJ1-5|-
CASSYEFYQPQHF
TGTGCCAGCAGTTACGAATTCTATCAGCCCCAGCATTTT
>-|TRBV10-3|TRBJ2-2|-
CAISFADSKYTGELFF
TGTGCCATATCGTTCGCCGATAGTAAATACACCGGGGAGCTGTTTTTT
>-|TRBV18|TRBJ1-5|-
CASSLNPTGTNQPQHF
TGTGCCAGCTCACTAAATCCTACGGGGACCAATCAGCCCCAGCATTTT
>-|TRBV30|TRBJ2-1|-
CAWLTGGEEQFF
TGTGCCTGGCTTACTGGAGGGGAGGAGCAGTTCTTC
>TRBD1|TRBV30|TRBJ1-6|-
CAWRPPTGSSSPLHF
TGTGCCTGGAGGCCTCCGACAGGGTCGAGTTCACCCCTCCACTTT
>TRBD1|TRBV10-3|TRBJ1-1|-
CAISSTGIEAFF
TGTGCCATCAGTTCGACAGGGATTGAAGCTTTCTTT
>-|TRBV4-1|TRBJ2-4|-
CASSQLLAKNIQYF
TGCGCCAGCAGCCAATTGTTAGCCAAAAACATTCAGTACTTC
>-|TRBV6-5|TRBJ2-1|-
CASSYSRVSAYNEQFF
TGTGCCAGCAGTTACTCGCGGGTTAGCGCGTACAATGAGCAGTTCTTC
>-|TRBV6-5|TRBJ1-2|-
CASSYSLGFYGYTF
TGTGCCAGCAGTTACTCGCTGGGATTCTATGGCTACACCTTC
>TRBD2|TRBV11-3|TRBJ2-7|-
CASSLGAAGNYEQYF
TGTGCCAGCAGCTTAGGGGCAGCGGGAAACTACGAGCAGTACTTC
>-|TRBV2|TRBJ1-6|few
CASSGMDNSPLHF
TGTGCCAGCAGCGGCATGGATAATTCACCCCTCCACTTT